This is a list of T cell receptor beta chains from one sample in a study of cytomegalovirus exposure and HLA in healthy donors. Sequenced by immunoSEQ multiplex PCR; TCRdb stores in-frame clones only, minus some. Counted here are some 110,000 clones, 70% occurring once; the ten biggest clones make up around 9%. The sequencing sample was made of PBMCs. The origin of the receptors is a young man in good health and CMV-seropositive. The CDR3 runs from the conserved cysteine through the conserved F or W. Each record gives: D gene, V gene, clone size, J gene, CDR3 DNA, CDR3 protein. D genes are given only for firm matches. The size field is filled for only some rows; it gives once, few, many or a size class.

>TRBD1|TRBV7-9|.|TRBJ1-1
TGTGCCACCCAGAGGGGGCATACTGAAGCTTTCTTT
CATQRGHTEAFF
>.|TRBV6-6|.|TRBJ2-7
TGTGCCAGCAGCCAGGGACTCCGGATCTCCTACGAGCAGTACTTC
CASSQGLRISYEQYF
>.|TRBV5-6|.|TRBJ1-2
TGTGCCAGCAGCTTGCTCGCCAGGGATGGCTACACCTTC
CASSLLARDGYTF
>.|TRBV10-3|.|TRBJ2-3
TGTGCCATCAGTGAGTCGCATGGATGGGTCAGGGAAGTCACAGATACGCAGTATTTT
CAISESHGWVREVTDTQYF
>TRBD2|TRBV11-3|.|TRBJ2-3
TGTGCCAGCAGCTTAAAGCCCTCGGGCCTAGCGGGCACAGATACGCAGTATTTT
CASSLKPSGLAGTDTQYF
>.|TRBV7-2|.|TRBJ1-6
TGTGCCAGCAGCCCGTTTGGAGGCCGCTCCTATAATTCACCCCTCCACTTT
CASSPFGGRSYNSPLHF
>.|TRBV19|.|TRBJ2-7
TGTGCCAGTAGTGTCCCCCAAAGCTACGAGCAGTACTTC
CASSVPQSYEQYF
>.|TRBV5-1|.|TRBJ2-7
TGCGCCAGCAGCTTGCCGGACAACTCCTACGAGCAGTACTTC
CASSLPDNSYEQYF
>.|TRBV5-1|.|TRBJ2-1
TGCGCCAGCAGCAGGTCGGACAGCCGTCGGGATGAGCAGTTCTTC
CASSRSDSRRDEQFF
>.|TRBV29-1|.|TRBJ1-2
TGCAGCGTTGAAGATCCAAAGGGGTTCAGGTATGGCTACACCTTC
CSVEDPKGFRYGYTF
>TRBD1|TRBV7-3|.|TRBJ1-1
TGCGCCAGCCTCGACAGGGAGAACACTGAAGCTTTCTTT
CASLDRENTEAFF
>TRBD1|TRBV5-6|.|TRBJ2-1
TGTGCCAGCAGCCGGGACAGTTACTACAATGAGCAGTTCTTC
CASSRDSYYNEQFF
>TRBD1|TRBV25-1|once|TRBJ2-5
TGTGCCAGCAGTTACCGGGACAGGGGAGGGGAGACCCAGTACTTC
CASSYRDRGGETQYF
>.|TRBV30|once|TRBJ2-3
TGTGCCTGGAGTGTCGAGATAGATACGCAGTATTTT
CAWSVEIDTQYF
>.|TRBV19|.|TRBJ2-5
TGTGCCAGTAGTGAGGGACAACGGAAAGAGACCCAGTACTTC
CASSEGQRKETQYF
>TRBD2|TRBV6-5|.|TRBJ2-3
TGTGCCAGCACTGGAGGCGGGGGAGATACGCAGTATTTT
CASTGGGGDTQYF